This is a list of T cell receptor beta chains from one sample in a study of T cell responses to AZD1222 COVID-19 vaccine. TCRdb keeps only in-frame clones here, not all; method: immunoSEQ multiplex PCR. The sample lists fewer than 200,000 clones; almost 90% were seen once. The sample consisted of peripheral blood, taken 28 days after the second AZD1222 dose. Receptor source: an adult who received the AZD1222 COVID-19 vaccine. Both conserved end residues are trimmed from each CDR3.

V: TRBV7-8; J: TRBJ1-1; CDR3: ASSLATRAGAF
V: TRBV3-1/TRBV3-2; J: TRBJ1-6; CDR3: ASSQRAGGNSPLH
V: TRBV28; J: TRBJ2-7; CDR3: ASREDYEQY
V: TRBV7-8; J: TRBJ2-1; CDR3: ASSKGQGANNEQF
V: TRBV19; J: TRBJ1-4; CDR3: ASSILHTRTHEKLF
V: TRBV6-5; J: TRBJ2-1; CDR3: ASTPPGSYNEQF
V: TRBV10-3; J: TRBJ2-2; CDR3: ATTRTGDTGELF
V: TRBV6-6; J: TRBJ2-3; CDR3: ASRRAGPGSTDTQY
V: TRBV19; J: TRBJ1-1; CDR3: ASRDRASNTEAF
V: TRBV18; J: TRBJ1-1; CDR3: ASSPSAGNTEAF
V: TRBV5-5; J: TRBJ1-1; CDR3: ASSFATGGEAF
V: TRBV28; J: TRBJ1-1; CDR3: ASSLIQMNTEAF
V: TRBV29-1; J: TRBJ2-3; CDR3: SVEVGGRPDTQY
V: TRBV4-1; J: TRBJ2-5; CDR3: ASSQEPRGSGGQETQY
V: TRBV5-6; J: TRBJ2-7; CDR3: ASSLSRQPSHDQNEQY
V: TRBV12-3/TRBV12-4; J: TRBJ1-2; CDR3: ASSPTGNYGYT
V: TRBV30; J: TRBJ1-4; CDR3: AWEQGRANEKLF
V: TRBV5-1; J: TRBJ2-2; CDR3: ASSWLTSGGTGELF
V: TRBV28; J: TRBJ2-3; CDR3: ASSLNVGGGAFSTDTQY
V: TRBV20-1; J: TRBJ1-2; CDR3: SASRQAANYGYT
V: TRBV5-4; J: TRBJ1-3; CDR3: ASSLGPDRNTIY
V: TRBV6-5; J: TRBJ2-2; CDR3: ASLGLAVTGELF
V: TRBV7-9; J: TRBJ1-2; CDR3: ASSPNNQDSYGYT
V: TRBV15; J: TRBJ2-7; CDR3: ATSEGGWGYEQY
V: TRBV6-1; J: TRBJ2-7; CDR3: ASSDTFQEEQY
V: TRBV9; J: TRBJ2-7; CDR3: ASSVEVMGRLGYEQY
V: TRBV30; J: TRBJ1-5; CDR3: AWSPGGWNQPQH
V: TRBV11-2; J: TRBJ2-3; CDR3: ASSSGTGGRDTQY
V: TRBV2; J: TRBJ1-2; CDR3: AREGAPTTNYGYT
V: TRBV7-9; J: TRBJ2-3; CDR3: ASSWTGGTDTQY
V: TRBV19; J: TRBJ2-1; CDR3: ASRGHSRNEQF
V: TRBV5-4; J: TRBJ2-2; CDR3: ASRMGQVGAGELF
V: TRBV6-5; J: TRBJ1-5; CDR3: ASSPDRLDQPQH
V: TRBV4-3; J: TRBJ2-5; CDR3: ASSQVRGSEETQY
V: TRBV28; J: TRBJ1-5; CDR3: ASSLVFSNQPQH
V: TRBV10-3; J: TRBJ1-5; CDR3: ATAPTTGTNRLVNQPQH
V: TRBV3-1/TRBV3-2; J: TRBJ1-4; CDR3: ASNGHPAPPVVPNEKLF
V: TRBV28; J: TRBJ1-6; CDR3: ATKGTGYNSPLH
V: TRBV10-2; J: TRBJ1-6; CDR3: ASSAQMGGPLH
V: TRBV27; J: TRBJ1-1; CDR3: ASKEGEITEAF
V: TRBV27; J: TRBJ1-2; CDR3: ASGRTGLNYGYT
V: TRBV6-5; J: TRBJ1-5; CDR3: ASRTVSNQPQH
V: TRBV2; J: TRBJ2-3; CDR3: ASRLEERGTQY
V: TRBV6-2/TRBV6-3; J: TRBJ2-7; CDR3: ASSYLEGSYEQY
V: TRBV7-3; J: TRBJ2-1; CDR3: ASSLTRTGGPYNEQF
V: TRBV19; J: TRBJ1-3; CDR3: ASISRASGNTIY
V: TRBV7-9; J: TRBJ2-7; CDR3: ASSFRAGSYEQY
V: TRBV7-8; J: TRBJ1-5; CDR3: ASSLRVRGISNQPQH
V: TRBV11-2; J: TRBJ1-3; CDR3: ASSARDTFGNTIY
V: TRBV3-1/TRBV3-2; J: TRBJ1-2; CDR3: ASSLRHGGGYT
V: TRBV6-5; J: TRBJ2-3; CDR3: ASSYSGTGADTQY
V: TRBV19; J: TRBJ1-3; CDR3: ASSIDGATGNTIY
V: TRBV11-2; J: TRBJ2-7; CDR3: ASSLTGHQGDEQY
V: TRBV11-3; J: TRBJ2-1; CDR3: ASSLSQSSYNEQF
V: TRBV6-5; J: TRBJ1-4; CDR3: ASSYSTGSGEKLF